A selection of T cell receptor beta chains follows, all from one sample in a study of T cells after yellow fever vaccination. One entry per CDR3 protein results from TCRdb running MiXCR on the 5' RACE reads. Here the sample spans over 250,000 distinct CDR3 sequences, over 4% being singletons. The specimen was PBMCs, collected 5 days after the yellow fever booster vaccination. The receptors come from a man aged 18-30 years who received the YFV17D yellow fever vaccine. Both conserved end residues are part of each CDR3. A D gene is named only where the DNA matches it firmly. The size of a clone is reported for some rows only, either as once, few or many, or as a class for expanded clones.

v_call	d_call	clone_size	j_call	cdr3_aa	cdr3_nt
TRBV12-3/TRBV12-4	.	few	TRBJ2-3	CASSFLGDGGLLGQYF	TGTGCCAGCAGTTTCCTAGGGGATGGTGGTTTGTTGGGGCAGTATTTT
TRBV20-1	.	many	TRBJ2-5	CSARDFARVGGTQYF	TGCAGTGCTAGAGATTTTGCGCGGGTTGGGGGCACCCAGTACTTC
TRBV11-2	.	few	TRBJ2-7	CASSGLPTVRYEQYF	TGTGCCAGCAGCGGTCTCCCGACAGTCCGCTACGAGCAGTACTTC
TRBV4-2	.	.	TRBJ1-4	CASSQPGGAHEKLFF	TGTGCCAGCAGCCAGCCCGGGGGGGCTCATGAAAAACTGTTTTTT
TRBV20-1	.	few	TRBJ2-3	CSVRSGEGPYTDTQYF	TGCAGTGTCCGAAGCGGCGAGGGCCCCTACACAGATACGCAGTATTTT
TRBV18	.	many	TRBJ1-4	CASSRMAATNEKLFF	TGTGCCAGCTCACGGATGGCCGCAACTAATGAAAAACTGTTTTTT
TRBV6-6	TRBD2	.	TRBJ2-1	CASSWSTSGAPGQQFF	TGTGCCAGCAGTTGGTCGACTAGCGGGGCCCCGGGGCAGCAGTTCTTC
TRBV7-2	TRBD2	.	TRBJ2-3	CASSWRLAGGPRGTQYF	TGTGCCAGCAGCTGGAGACTAGCGGGGGGGCCGAGAGGTACGCAGTATTTT
TRBV7-2	.	many	TRBJ2-5	CASSLVAGRQETQYF	TGTGCCAGCAGCTTAGTTGCGGGGCGACAAGAGACCCAGTACTTC
TRBV5-6	.	.	TRBJ2-7	CASSSARYYEQYF	TGTGCCAGCAGCTCTGCGAGATACTACGAGCAGTACTTC
TRBV12-3/TRBV12-4	.	many	TRBJ2-2	CASNPKAPLTGELFF	TGTGCCAGCAATCCAAAGGCGCCACTCACCGGGGAGCTGTTTTTT
TRBV5-1	.	few	TRBJ1-1	CASSSQGTTEAFF	TGCGCCAGCAGCTCCCAGGGGACCACTGAAGCTTTCTTT
TRBV6-2/TRBV6-3	.	many	TRBJ1-1	CASSYSSSKAFF	TGTGCCAGCAGTTACTCTTCCAGTAAAGCTTTCTTT
TRBV11-2	TRBD1	.	TRBJ1-3	CASSRSGTGVAGNTIYF	TGTGCCAGCAGCCGATCCGGGACAGGAGTCGCTGGAAACACCATATATTTT
TRBV12-3/TRBV12-4	.	.	TRBJ1-6	CASSLPGSWGSPLHF	TGTGCCAGCAGTTTACCTGGGAGCTGGGGTTCACCCCTCCACTTT
TRBV29-1	.	few	TRBJ2-2	CSVVGAQGSTGELFF	TGCAGCGTTGTGGGGGCCCAGGGGAGCACCGGGGAGCTGTTTTTT
TRBV3-1	.	.	TRBJ2-3	CASSPDLGGAGLGTQYF	TGTGCCAGCAGCCCCGATCTAGGCGGGGCCGGTCTTGGTACGCAGTATTTT
TRBV30	.	.	TRBJ1-2	CAWSSRAIYGYTF	TGTGCCTGGAGTAGTAGGGCCATCTATGGCTACACCTTC
TRBV5-1	TRBD1	.	TRBJ2-1	CASSSDRGLNYEQFF	TGCGCCAGCAGTTCCGACAGGGGGCTTAATTATGAGCAGTTCTTC
TRBV9	TRBD1	.	TRBJ1-2	CASSFRQGSNGYTF	TGTGCCAGCAGCTTTCGACAGGGTTCGAATGGCTACACCTTC
TRBV18	.	many	TRBJ2-4	CASSPLAPGALAKNIQYF	TGTGCCAGCTCACCACTGGCGCCAGGAGCACTAGCCAAAAACATTCAGTACTTC
TRBV7-2	.	.	TRBJ2-4	CASSLGGQGMAKNIQYF	TGTGCCAGCAGCTTAGGGGGGCAGGGCATGGCCAAAAACATTCAGTACTTC